This TCR beta chain originates from a study of radiation and T cells in renal cell carcinoma. Losses at the gene ends were 5 bases for V and 8 bases for J; bases not matched to a gene: 3. CDR1 is MNHEY and CDR2 is SMNVEV in the germline V gene (reference sequence). This CDR3 spans 12 amino acids. This clone was recorded a few times. Time point reported: blood 4 weeks post-SBRT, at nephrectomy. The treatment here: 15 Gy SBRT to primary tumor, nephrectomy 4 weeks later. Nephrectomy followed 15 Gy stereotactic body radiation by 4 weeks. Radiation-treated patients gave blood at baseline, week 2 and week 4. Clear cell pathology was present in this patient's renal cell carcinoma. Assay: immunoSEQ multiplex PCR; the TCRdb copy retains only in-frame clones and omits some. The table lists 75,000 to 90,000 clones, nearly 90% of them singletons, with more than 5.5% in the top ten.

The sample was blood, taken from a patient whose treatment included radiotherapy and nephrectomy. This receptor was taken from a woman in her 70s with renal cell carcinoma. The chain carries TRBV27 and TRBJ2-4; TRBD1 agrees at 7 bases. The CDR3: CASSTQGDIQYF. DNA for the CDR3: TGTGCCAGCAGTACCCAGGGGGACATTCAGTACTTC.